These 6 T cell receptor beta chains came from one sample sequenced in a study of Graves' ophthalmopathy and Graves' hyperthyroidism. Amplification of the TCR beta CDR3 regions used RNA transcripts (as template). The workflow started with a first-round RT-PCR run with HTBI primers and then moved on to a second-round multiplex PCR. One entry per CDR3 protein, called by TCRdb with MiXCR from the multiplex PCR reads. The table has around 1,000,000 distinct CDR3 sequences, 35% to 40% seen once. Sequencing was performed on peripheral blood or thyroid tissue (not recorded which). These receptors originate from an adult man with Graves' hyperthyroidism.

This clonotype was detected many times. This chain joins TRBV29-1 and TRBJ1-2, with D possibly being TRBD1 (5 bases). Germline values: CDR1 SQVTM, CDR2 ANQGSEA. V lost 2 bases and J lost 6, with 13 bases in between. This CDR3 spans 13 amino acids. Here the CDR3 DNA reads TGCAGCGTTGAATCGGGACGCAAGGATGGCTACACCTTC. Its translation is CSVESGRKDGYTF.

Points on this clonotype: Just one base apart from a much larger clone, this may be a read error. The gene calls are TRBV7-2 and TRBJ2-7; D perhaps matches TRBD2 (5 bases). This CDR3 contains 15 residues. Germline V gene data show CDR1 as SGHTA and CDR2 as FQGNSA. CDR3 amino acids: CASSSGQYSGYGQYF. CDR3 sequence (DNA): TGTGCCAGCAGCTCAGGTCAATACAGCGGCTACGGGCAGTACTTC.

This clonotype has only a few counts. The chain employs TRBV12-3 or TRBV12-4 and TRBJ1-1; TRBD1 might be the D (6 bases). The CDR3 extends over 12 amino acids. V lost 1 base to trimming and J lost 8 bases, with 8 bases between them. The CDR3 sequence: CASSLGGHEAFF. The CDR3 DNA sequence: TGTGCCAGCAGTTTAGGGGGACACGAAGCTTTCTTT.

The chain employs TRBV29-1 and TRBJ2-5, with a weak D call TRBD2 (6 bases). Between the trimmed V and J ends, which lost 8 bases and 7 bases, there was a span of 14 bases. Germline V CDR1 and CDR2: SQVTM, ANQGSEA. CDR3 size: 11 residues. CDR3 residues: CSLGTDGTQYF. The CDR3 DNA reads TGCAGCTTAGGGACTGATGGGACCCAGTACTTC.

This clonotype was seen ten or more times. V gene TRBV7-2 combines with J gene TRBJ2-5; D perhaps matches TRBD1 (5 bases). This CDR3 is built from 16 residues. V dropped 0 bases and J dropped 10 bases, with 21 bases sitting between them. CDR1 and CDR2 (germline): SGHTA, FQGNSA. The CDR3 sequence: CASSLAVGQGRSDQYF. CDR3 DNA sequence: TGTGCCAGCAGCTTAGCGGTTGGGCAGGGTAGGTCAGACCAGTACTTC.

The chain couples TRBV11-3 to TRBJ2-7; no definite D call. The CDR3 is 16 residues long. The germline CDR1 and CDR2 sequences are SGHNT and YENEEA. Trimming cost V 2 bases and J 2 bases, with 16 bases left between them. CDR3 protein: CASSLPLATHTYEQYF. The CDR3, as DNA: TGTGCCAGCAGCTTACCCCTCGCCACACACACCTACGAGCAGTACTTC.